This entry features one TCR beta chain sequence. Its specificity is not known. This sample is part of a study of OX40 agonist ivuxolimab in advanced cancers. Across the whole study: Ivuxolimab, which patients received intravenously every 2 weeks, was dosed at 0.01 to 10 mg/kg. The dose-escalation group included hepatocellular carcinoma, melanoma, renal cell carcinoma and head and neck cancer.

General study results and limits: Within 6 weeks, CD4+ and CD8+ blood T cells expanded clonally at 0.1 to 3.0 mg/kg.

V was pared by 1 base and J by 3 bases, with 5 bases of the junction left unmatched. This CDR3 comprises 16 residues. Germline V gene lookup returns CDR1 SGHDN and CDR2 FVKESK. TCRdb's copy holds only in-frame clones and misses some; the assay was immunoSEQ multiplex PCR. The sample includes some 15,000 clones, roughly 89% seen only once; the top ten take 20% to 30%. This TCR was recovered from an adult with an advanced solid tumor such as melanoma, head and neck, liver or kidney cancer. This sequence joins TRBV14 and TRBJ2-1; TRBD2 agrees at 8 bases. The sample consisted of CD4+ or CD8+ T cells sorted from blood, taken in a trial of the OX40 agonist ivuxolimab. The CDR3: CASSQVISGNYNEQFF. The CDR3 DNA sequence: TGTGCCAGCAGCCAAGTTATTAGCGGGAACTACAATGAGCAGTTCTTC.